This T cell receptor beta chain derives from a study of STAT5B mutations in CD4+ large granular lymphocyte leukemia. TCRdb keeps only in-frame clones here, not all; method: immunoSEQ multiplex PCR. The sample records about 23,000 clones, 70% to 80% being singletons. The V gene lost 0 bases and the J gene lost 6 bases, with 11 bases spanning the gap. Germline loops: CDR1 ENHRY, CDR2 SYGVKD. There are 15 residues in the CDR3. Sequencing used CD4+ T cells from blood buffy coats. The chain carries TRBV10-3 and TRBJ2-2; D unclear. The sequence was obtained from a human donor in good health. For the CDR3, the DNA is TGTGCCATCAGTGAGTCGGTTTCTAGTCCCGGGGAGCTGTTTTTT. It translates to CAISESVSSPGELFF.